These 21 T cell receptor beta chains originate from one sample sequenced in a study of blood T cell repertoires in COVID-19. Generated by immunoSEQ multiplex PCR, the TCRdb table keeps only in-frame clones and is missing some. This sample yields a few hundred thousand clones, of which 65% to 85% are seen a single time; over 9.5% belongs to the top ten. Sequencing was carried out using peripheral blood. The origin of the receptors is a woman of 80 years or more with acute or convalescent COVID-19.

The V and J genes are TRBV18 and TRBJ1-6; a weak D match, TRBD1 (6 bases). Per germline, CDR1 KGHSH and CDR2 LQKENI. This CDR3 region has 14 residues. V was cut by 6 bases and J by 10 bases, with 16 bases left in between. The CDR3 protein is CASSRNREGSPLHF. The CDR3, as DNA: TGTGCCAGCTCCCGGAACAGGGAAGGCTCACCCCTCCACTTT. The full variable domain, its missing parts supplied by reference TRBV18 and TRBJ1-6, is NAGVMQNPRHLVRRRGQEARLRCSPMKGHSHVYWYRQLPEEGLKFMVYLQKENIIDESGMPKERFSAEFPKEGPSILRIQQVVRGDSAAYFCASSRNREGSPLHFGNGTRLTVT.

This clone was seen a handful of times. The CDR3 loop reads CASSYSGTSGSIYEQYF. The CDR3 DNA reads as TGTGCCAGCAGTTACTCCGGGACTAGCGGGAGTATCTACGAGCAGTACTTC. V gene TRBV6-2 or TRBV6-3 combines with J gene TRBJ2-7; TRBD2 aligns across 14 bases. The CDR3 runs 17 residues. J was trimmed by 3 bases and V by 0 bases; bases with no gene match: 4. The germline V gene has CDR1 MNHEY and CDR2 SVGEGT.

The rearrangement uses TRBV27 and TRBJ1-5, with 9 bases lining up with TRBD1. CDR3 size: 16 residues. Germline values: CDR1 MNHEY, CDR2 SMNVEV (reference sequence). The V gene end was trimmed by 2 bases and the J gene end by 1 base; junction bases not matched to a gene: 3. CDR3 sequence reads: CASSLGTGRSNQPQHF. The DNA for the CDR3 is TGTGCCAGCAGTTTAGGGACAGGGAGAAGCAATCAGCCCCAGCATTTT.

This chain uses TRBV6-2 or TRBV6-3 with TRBJ2-5; TRBD1 is a possible D gene (6 bases). Trimming removed 2 bases at V and 5 bases at J, with 15 bases between. Germline CDR1 is MNHEY and CDR2 is SVGEGT. This CDR3 spans 15 amino acids. CDR3 coding DNA: TGTGCCAGCAGTTACGGGACCCTCCAGGGGGAGACCCAGTACTTC. It codes for CASSYGTLQGETQYF.

This clone was observed a few times. The chain couples TRBV10-3 to TRBJ2-2, with 7 bases fitting TRBD2. Germline lookup yields CDR1 ENHRY and CDR2 SYGVKD. The CDR3 covers 15 residues. Trimming cost V 7 bases and J 7 bases; bases outside gene matches: 12. As DNA, the CDR3 is TGTGCCATCAATGACGTTAGCGGGTCCAGCGGGGAGCTGTTTTTT. Translating it yields CAINDVSGSSGELFF.

The V and J genes are TRBV3-1 (or the pseudogene TRBV3-2) and TRBJ2-7; 9 bases line up with TRBD2. Looked up from germline, CDR1 is LGHDT and CDR2 is YNNKEL (reference sequence). Trimming removed 4 bases from V and 3 bases from J; junction bases left unmatched: 7. There are 15 residues in the CDR3. The CDR3: CASSLDPSGNYEQYF. The DNA for the CDR3 is TGTGCCAGCAGCCTCGACCCTAGCGGGAACTACGAGCAGTACTTC.

This chain uses TRBV6-5 with TRBJ2-2; a possible D gene is TRBD2 (6 bases). This CDR3 comprises 14 residues. V lost 6 bases and J 6 bases, leaving 14 bases between the germline ends. The germline V gene encodes CDR1 MNHEY and CDR2 SVGAGI. Here the CDR3 reads CASSGTPEAGELFF. In nucleotides, the CDR3 is TGTGCCAGCAGCGGGACTCCCGAGGCCGGGGAGCTGTTTTTT.

This chain connects TRBV3-1 (or the pseudogene TRBV3-2) to TRBJ2-3; TRBD1 matches 7 bases. The CDR3 sequence is 17 residues long. Germline CDR1 is LGHDT and CDR2 is YNNKEL (reference sequence). V lost 2 bases and J lost 2; bases outside the gene matches: 10. CDR3 region: CASSQYRPGTATDTQYF. The CDR3 DNA is TGTGCCAGCAGCCAATACAGACCCGGGACAGCCACAGATACGCAGTATTTT.

The chain joins TRBV3-1 (or the pseudogene TRBV3-2) to TRBJ2-7; no clear D. Germline V CDR1 and CDR2: LGHDT, YNNKEL (reference sequence). With 1 base removed from V and 3 bases from J, the gap between germline ends came to 7 bases. This CDR3 is 13 amino acids long. CDR3 DNA: TGTGCCAGCAGCCAAGTTCCAGTCTACGAGCAGTACTTC. Encoded protein: CASSQVPVYEQYF.

The V call is TRBV7-2, the J call TRBJ1-2; TRBD1 might be the D (6 bases). Trimming left V 6 bases short and J 4 bases short, with 15 bases between. The CDR3 extends over 14 amino acids. Germline CDR1 SGHTA, CDR2 FQGNSA. CDR3 protein: CASSKADRSYGYTF. CDR3 in DNA: TGTGCCAGCAGTAAAGCCGACAGGAGCTATGGCTACACCTTC.

This clone was recorded many times. The sample contains more than one DNA sequence encoding this CDR3. The CDR3 here is CASSARDRTYNEQFF. DNA of the CDR3: TGTGCCAGCAGCGCCCGGGACAGGACCTACAATGAGCAGTTCTTC. The chain has TRBV9 and TRBJ2-1; 8 nucleotides agree with TRBD1. CDR1 is SGDLS and CDR2 is YYNGEE in the germline V gene. Germline trimming cut 3 bases from V and 2 bases from J; bases unmatched to any gene: 4. The CDR3 spans 15 residues.

The V and J genes are TRBV7-2 and TRBJ2-4; 8 bases fit TRBD1. J was trimmed by 4 bases and V by 3 bases; bases with no gene match: 2. The CDR3 is 14 amino acids. In germline, CDR1 is SGHTA, CDR2 FQGNSA. This CDR3 is CASSLGQEKNIQYF. DNA of the CDR3: TGTGCCAGCAGCTTGGGACAGGAGAAAAACATTCAGTACTTC.

V is TRBV18 and J is TRBJ1-4, with 10 bases lining up with TRBD1. With V trimmed by 6 bases and J by 8 bases, 9 bases remained unmatched. This CDR3 is built from 15 residues. Germline CDR1 reads KGHSH; CDR2 reads LQKENI. CDR3 residues: CASSPSGTGEEKLFF. CDR3 DNA sequence: TGTGCCAGCTCTCCATCCGGGACAGGGGAGGAAAAACTGTTTTTT.

This rearrangement joins TRBV11-3 to TRBJ1-1; the match to TRBD1 covers 12 bases. This CDR3 is 14 amino acids long. From germline, CDR1 is SGHNT and CDR2 YENEEA. After removal of 5 bases from V and 13 bases from J, the junction contained 11 bases not matched to a gene. In DNA, the CDR3 is TGTGCCAGCAGCCAGGACCGGGACAGGGGGCTGGTTTTCTTT. It translates to CASSQDRDRGLVFF.

V is TRBV2 and J is TRBJ1-1; the match to TRBD1 covers 7 bases. The CDR3 covers 14 residues. V shed 5 bases, J shed 1 base, and the junction held 4 bases outside the gene matches. Per germline, CDR1 SNHLY and CDR2 FYNNEI. This CDR3 is CASSRGTENTEAFF. CDR3 DNA sequence: TGTGCCAGCAGTCGCGGGACAGAGAACACTGAAGCTTTCTTT.

In its sample, this clone was seen once. V and J are TRBV5-4 and TRBJ2-5; D is ambiguous. V was pared by 0 bases and J by 5 bases, with 11 bases between. The V gene's germline CDR1 is SGHNT and CDR2 YYREEE (reference sequence). This CDR3 comprises 14 residues. CDR3: CASSLERLPETQYF. The CDR3 DNA follows: TGTGCCAGCAGCTTGGAGCGACTCCCCGAGACCCAGTACTTC.

The J gene is TRBJ2-7, the V gene TRBV6-6; D possibly corresponds to TRBD1 (6 bases). The CDR3 consists of 17 residues. Trimming removed 5 bases from V and 4 bases from J, with 24 bases in between. Germline CDR1 and CDR2: MNHNY and SVGAGI (reference sequence). The CDR3: CASSRTPGQTMPYEQYF. Written as DNA, the CDR3 is TGTGCCAGCAGTCGGACCCCTGGACAGACCATGCCATACGAGCAGTACTTC.

The CDR3 loop is CASSLPPGLAGGPYNEQFF. CDR3 sequence (DNA): TGTGCCAGCAGCTTGCCCCCGGGACTAGCGGGGGGCCCCTACAATGAGCAGTTCTTC. The J gene is TRBJ2-1, the V gene TRBV5-4, with TRBD2 matching over 15 bases. From germline, CDR1 is SGHNT and CDR2 YYREEE (reference sequence). This CDR3 region has 19 residues. J was trimmed by 2 bases and V by 1 base; bases with no gene match: 7.

This rearrangement joins TRBV30 to TRBJ1-4; tentative D call: TRBD1 (6 bases). CDR3 length equals 13 residues. Per the germline V gene, CDR1 is GTSNPN and CDR2 is SVGIG (reference sequence). V was clipped by 3 bases and J by 5 bases, with 10 bases between them. CDR3 loop: CAWRSGANEKLFF. CDR3 DNA: TGTGCCTGGAGGTCAGGGGCGAATGAAAAACTGTTTTTT.

The chain joins TRBV9 to TRBJ1-2; 7 nucleotides agree with TRBD1. From germline, CDR1 is SGDLS and CDR2 YYNGEE. This CDR3 comprises 13 residues. The V and J ends lost 4 bases and 6 bases, in that order; junction bases with no gene match: 6. The DNA for the CDR3 is TGTGCCAGCAGCATAACAGGGGAACATGGCTACACCTTC. It translates to CASSITGEHGYTF.

This CDR3 is CASSTAQTAQYF. The CDR3 bases are TGTGCCAGCAGCACAGCTCAAACAGCGCAGTATTTT. This chain uses TRBV7-9 with TRBJ2-3; D gene uncertain. V was trimmed by 5 bases and J by 10 bases, leaving 13 bases between them. The germline CDR1 and CDR2 sequences are SEHNR and FQNEAQ (reference sequence). The CDR3 sequence is 12 residues long.